Listed below are T cell receptor beta chains from one sample, sequenced in a study of blood T cell repertoires in COVID-19. The assay was immunoSEQ multiplex PCR, and TCRdb's table has in-frame clones only and misses some. The sample includes some 20,000 clones, 85% to 95% of them seen just once. The specimen was peripheral blood. The source is a human donor in a cohort sampled during active COVID-19. CDR3s include the opening cysteine and the closing phenylalanine or tryptophan. A D gene is named only where the DNA matches it firmly. A row's size may be missing; if present it is once, few, many or a size class.

clone size	V gene	D gene	J gene	CDR3 protein	CDR3 DNA
NA	TRBV4-3	NA	TRBJ1-2	CASSSLNYGYTF	TGCGCCAGCAGCTCCCTTAACTATGGCTACACCTTC
NA	TRBV5-1	TRBD2	TRBJ2-3	CASSFSGGGPDTQYF	TGCGCCAGCAGCTTTTCTGGGGGAGGGCCAGATACGCAGTATTTT
NA	TRBV6-5	NA	TRBJ1-1	CASSSMTGLEAFF	TGTGCCAGCAGTTCCATGACAGGACTTGAAGCTTTCTTT
NA	TRBV6-5	NA	TRBJ1-2	CASSDIYGYTF	TGTGCCAGTTCGGACATCTATGGCTACACCTTC
NA	TRBV18	NA	TRBJ1-3	CASSPTSRPGNTIYF	TGTGCCAGCTCACCAACAAGTCGCCCTGGAAACACCATATATTTT
NA	TRBV12-3/TRBV12-4	NA	TRBJ2-7	CASSPSGYEQYF	TGTGCCAGCAGCCCTTCCGGTTACGAGCAGTACTTC
NA	TRBV11-2	NA	TRBJ2-3	CASSPIRADTQYF	TGTGCCAGCAGCCCCATCAGGGCAGATACGCAGTATTTT
NA	TRBV3-1/TRBV3-2	NA	TRBJ1-5	CASSMSRAPNQPQHF	TGTGCCAGCAGTATGTCGAGGGCCCCAAATCAGCCCCAGCATTTT
few	TRBV15	TRBD1	TRBJ2-7	CATSYGTGGYEQYF	TGTGCCACCAGCTACGGGACAGGGGGCTACGAGCAGTACTTC
NA	TRBV11-1	NA	TRBJ2-3	CASSLRAVGPDTQYF	TGTGCCAGCAGCTTACGAGCGGTTGGCCCAGATACGCAGTATTTT
NA	TRBV2	NA	TRBJ2-1	CASSAKEDEQFF	TGTGCCAGCAGTGCTAAGGAGGATGAGCAGTTCTTC
NA	TRBV5-6	NA	TRBJ2-6	CASSFLDGSSGANVLTF	TGTGCCAGCAGCTTTTTAGATGGGAGCTCTGGGGCCAACGTCCTGACTTTC
NA	TRBV10-3	NA	TRBJ2-7	CAISDGPTAGEQYF	TGTGCCATCAGTGACGGCCCTACGGCAGGCGAGCAGTACTTC
once	TRBV9	NA	TRBJ1-2	CASSVDSGLLNYGYTF	TGTGCCAGCAGCGTTGACTCGGGACTGCTGAACTATGGCTACACCTTC
NA	TRBV4-1	NA	TRBJ1-5	CASSLEDTDNQPQHF	TGCGCCAGCAGCCTAGAGGACACCGACAATCAGCCCCAGCATTTT
once	TRBV5-4	NA	TRBJ1-3	CASSLASTLGNTIYF	TGTGCCAGCAGCTTGGCGTCTACCCTGGGAAACACCATATATTTT
NA	TRBV19	TRBD2	TRBJ2-7	CASSIGEGNEQYF	TGTGCCAGTAGTATAGGGGAGGGGAACGAGCAGTACTTC
NA	TRBV19	TRBD1	TRBJ1-1	CASRTDRGRRSEAFF	TGTGCCAGTAGGACCGACAGGGGAAGAAGGTCTGAAGCTTTCTTT
NA	TRBV12-3/TRBV12-4	NA	TRBJ2-7	CASSPEQNYEQYF	TGTGCCAGCAGCCCCGAACAGAATTACGAGCAGTACTTC
once	TRBV5-4	NA	TRBJ2-3	CASNSEADTQYF	TGTGCCAGCAACTCCGAGGCAGATACGCAGTATTTT
NA	TRBV7-6	TRBD1	TRBJ1-4	CASSADRGPWNEKLFF	TGTGCCAGCAGTGCGGACAGGGGGCCGTGGAATGAAAAACTGTTTTTT
NA	TRBV25-1	NA	TRBJ2-1	CASSEAYGLYEQFF	TGTGCCAGCAGTGAAGCGTATGGTCTGTATGAGCAGTTCTTC
NA	TRBV7-9	TRBD1	TRBJ1-2	CASSSLQGNYGYTF	TGTGCCAGCAGCTCCCTACAGGGGAACTATGGCTACACCTTC
NA	TRBV7-2	TRBD1	TRBJ1-2	CASSPGQARDYGYTF	TGTGCCAGCAGCCCGGGACAGGCGAGGGACTATGGCTACACCTTC
NA	TRBV25-1	NA	TRBJ2-7	CASRGQGPYEQYF	TGTGCCAGCAGAGGGCAGGGTCCCTACGAGCAGTACTTC
NA	TRBV6-5	NA	TRBJ2-7	CASSRPYPGDYEQYF	TGTGCCAGCAGCCGACCCTACCCGGGGGACTACGAGCAGTACTTC
NA	TRBV6-5	TRBD2	TRBJ2-7	CATRPGGKYEQYF	TGTGCCACTCGGCCGGGAGGGAAGTACGAGCAGTACTTC
NA	TRBV28	NA	TRBJ2-7	CASRRGRAYEQYF	TGTGCCAGCCGAAGGGGGAGGGCCTACGAGCAGTACTTC
NA	TRBV3-1/TRBV3-2	NA	TRBJ2-2	CASSPKVVAAAGELFF	TGTGCCAGCAGCCCTAAGGTCGTTGCGGCGGCCGGGGAGCTGTTTTTT
NA	TRBV7-8	TRBD1	TRBJ1-1	CASSRTGKGTEAFF	TGTGCCAGCAGTCGGACAGGGAAGGGCACTGAAGCTTTCTTT
NA	TRBV18	NA	TRBJ2-5	CASSPGGQETQYF	TGTGCCAGCTCACCGGGAGGCCAGGAGACCCAGTACTTC
NA	TRBV15	TRBD2	TRBJ2-1	CATSRDSSGIVVSEQFF	TGTGCCACCAGCAGAGATTCTAGCGGGATAGTGGTCTCTGAGCAGTTCTTC
NA	TRBV3-1/TRBV3-2	NA	TRBJ2-1	CASSQERNRAPPYNEQFF	TGTGCCAGCAGCCAAGAACGAAACAGGGCTCCCCCCTACAATGAGCAGTTCTTC
NA	TRBV5-1	TRBD1	TRBJ2-7	CASSWTGGSGEQYF	TGCGCCAGCAGCTGGACAGGGGGCTCGGGTGAGCAGTACTTC
few	TRBV10-1	NA	TRBJ1-1	CASSERGRGNTEAFF	TGCGCCAGCAGTGAACGTGGCAGGGGCAACACTGAAGCTTTCTTT
NA	TRBV4-3	TRBD1	TRBJ1-2	CASSQDDRAYTF	TGCGCCAGCAGCCAAGATGACAGGGCTTACACCTTC
NA	TRBV2	TRBD2	TRBJ2-2	CASSEVLAEGHGELFF	TGTGCCAGCAGTGAAGTACTAGCGGAGGGTCACGGGGAGCTGTTTTTT
NA	TRBV10-3	TRBD1	TRBJ2-7	CAISEGTGRGYEQYF	TGTGCCATCAGTGAAGGGACAGGTCGCGGCTACGAGCAGTACTTC
NA	TRBV28	NA	TRBJ1-2	CASSLPQGMGKGYTF	TGTGCCAGCAGTTTACCCCAGGGGATGGGGAAGGGCTACACCTTC
NA	TRBV7-9	NA	TRBJ1-2	CASSLDIDGYTF	TGTGCCAGCAGCTTAGACATTGATGGCTACACCTTC
NA	TRBV3-1/TRBV3-2	NA	TRBJ1-2	CASSQGRVRDANYGYTF	TGTGCCAGCAGCCAAGGGAGAGTCCGAGACGCTAACTATGGCTACACCTTC
NA	TRBV6-5	NA	TRBJ2-5	CASRGDRGAEETQYF	TGTGCCAGCAGGGGGGACCGGGGGGCCGAAGAGACCCAGTACTTC
NA	TRBV6-2/TRBV6-3	NA	TRBJ2-5	CASSYGETQYF	TGTGCCAGCAGTTACGGCGAGACCCAGTACTTC
NA	TRBV4-3	TRBD2	TRBJ2-5	CASSRLAGGVETQYF	TGCGCCAGCAGCCGACTAGCGGGGGGGGTGGAGACCCAGTACTTC
NA	TRBV7-9	NA	TRBJ1-2	CASSGAGVRGYTF	TGTGCCAGCAGTGGGGCAGGGGTCCGGGGCTACACCTTC
NA	TRBV25-1	TRBD1	TRBJ2-1	CASSLQGARDEQFF	TGTGCCAGCAGTCTACAGGGGGCGCGGGATGAGCAGTTCTTC
NA	TRBV19	NA	TRBJ1-5	CASSIRVGAGEQPQHF	TGTGCCAGTAGTATTCGGGTGGGGGCCGGTGAGCAGCCCCAGCATTTT
NA	TRBV3-1/TRBV3-2	NA	TRBJ1-6	CASSETGYNSPLHF	TGTGCCAGCAGCGAGACAGGCTATAATTCACCCCTCCACTTT
NA	TRBV13	TRBD1	TRBJ1-2	CASSYNRDRGFGYTF	TGTGCCAGCAGCTACAATCGGGACAGGGGATTTGGCTACACCTTC
NA	TRBV28	TRBD2	TRBJ2-7	CASSSTSGGFYEQYF	TGTGCCAGCAGTTCGACTAGCGGGGGGTTTTACGAGCAGTACTTC
NA	TRBV27	TRBD1	TRBJ1-5	CASSRGQVNQPQHF	TGTGCCAGCAGTAGGGGACAGGTAAATCAGCCCCAGCATTTT
NA	TRBV7-3	NA	TRBJ2-7	CASSSSPAYEQYF	TGTGCCAGCAGCTCTTCCCCAGCCTACGAGCAGTACTTC
NA	TRBV5-1	TRBD1	TRBJ1-6	CASCSGQSSPSHSPLHF	TGCGCCAGCTGCTCGGGACAGTCGAGTCCGTCGCATTCACCCCTCCACTTT
few	TRBV5-1	NA	TRBJ1-1	CASSLAGNTEAFF	TGCGCCAGCAGCTTGGCAGGGAACACTGAAGCTTTCTTT
once	TRBV6-6	TRBD2	TRBJ2-1	CASSPSGLAGEGYNEQFF	TGTGCCAGCAGTCCCTCGGGACTAGCGGGAGAGGGGTATAATGAGCAGTTCTTC
NA	TRBV27	TRBD2	TRBJ2-2	CASSLWSSGNTGELFF	TGTGCCAGCAGTTTATGGTCTAGCGGGAACACCGGGGAGCTGTTTTTT
NA	TRBV30	TRBD1	TRBJ2-7	CAWSFYRGHEQYF	TGTGCCTGGAGTTTCTACAGGGGGCACGAGCAGTACTTC